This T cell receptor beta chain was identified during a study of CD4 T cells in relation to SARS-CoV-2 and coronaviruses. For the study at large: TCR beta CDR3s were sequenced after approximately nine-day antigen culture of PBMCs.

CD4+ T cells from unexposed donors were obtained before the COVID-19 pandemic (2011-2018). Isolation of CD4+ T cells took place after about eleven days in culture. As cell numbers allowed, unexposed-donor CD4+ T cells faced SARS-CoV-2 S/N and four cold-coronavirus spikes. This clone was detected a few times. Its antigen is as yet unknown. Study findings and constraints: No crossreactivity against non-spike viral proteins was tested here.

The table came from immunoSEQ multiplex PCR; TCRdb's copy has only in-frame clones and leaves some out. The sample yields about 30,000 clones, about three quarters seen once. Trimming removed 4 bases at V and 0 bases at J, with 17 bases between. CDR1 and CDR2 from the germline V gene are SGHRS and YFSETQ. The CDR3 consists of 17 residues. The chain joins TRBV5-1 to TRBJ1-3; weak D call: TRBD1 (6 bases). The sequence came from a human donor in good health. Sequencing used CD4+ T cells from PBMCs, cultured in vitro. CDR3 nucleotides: TGCGCCAGCAGCAAAAAGCCTGGACAGAACTCTGGAAACACCATATATTTT. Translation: CASSKKPGQNSGNTIYF.